The 20 T cell receptor beta chains below were found in one sample sequenced in a study of blood T cell repertoires in COVID-19. Libraries were prepared by immunoSEQ multiplex PCR; TCRdb keeps only in-frame clonotypes and omits some of them. The sample has 250,000 to 350,000 clones; about 88% are singletons. The sample was peripheral blood. These receptors were obtained from a human donor with COVID-19, enrolled during active disease. The donor label of this sample is uncertain.

This clone has a single count. V is TRBV19 and J is TRBJ1-1; the match to TRBD1 covers 8 bases. J gave up 4 bases and V 5 bases, and 9 bases lay outside the gene matches. This CDR3 is 15 amino acids long. Germline loops: CDR1 LNHDA, CDR2 SQIVND (reference sequence). The CDR3 loop reads CASSPQGAHLTEAFF. The CDR3 bases are TGTGCCAGTAGTCCCCAGGGGGCGCATCTCACTGAAGCTTTCTTT. The full variable domain, its missing parts supplied by reference TRBV19 and TRBJ1-1, is DGGITQSPKYLFRKEGQNVTLSCEQNLNHDAMYWYRQDPGQGLRLIYYSQIVNDFQKGDIAEGYSVSREKKESFPLTVTSAQKNPTAFYLCASSPQGAHLTEAFFGQGTRLTVV.

The V and J genes are TRBV5-1 and TRBJ1-1; a possible D gene is TRBD1 (6 bases). V lost 2 bases, J lost 1 base, and 15 bases lay in between. The CDR3 spans 16 residues. The germline CDR1 and CDR2 sequences are SGHRS and YFSETQ. The CDR3 reads CASSFGDGQSNTEAFF. The CDR3 DNA is TGCGCCAGCAGCTTTGGGGATGGACAGTCGAACACTGAAGCTTTCTTT.

This clone was counted once. The rearrangement uses TRBV7-2 and TRBJ1-6; 8 positions match TRBD1. The CDR3 loop spans 15 amino acids. Germline lookup yields CDR1 SGHTA and CDR2 FQGNSA. V gave up 6 bases and J gave up 6 bases; unmatched junction bases: 7. The CDR3 here is CASRPDRAGNSPLHF. For the CDR3, the DNA is TGTGCCAGCAGGCCGGACAGGGCGGGTAATTCACCCCTCCACTTT.

The V gene is TRBV24-1, the J gene TRBJ1-2; D gene uncertain. Trimming cost V 6 bases and J 5 bases, with 3 bases left between them. The CDR3 loop spans 10 amino acids. The V gene's germline CDR1 is KGHDR and CDR2 SFDVKD. The CDR3 region is CATSRYGYTF. In DNA form, the CDR3 reads TGTGCCACCAGTCGTTATGGCTACACCTTC.

The V gene is TRBV4-1, the J gene TRBJ2-1, with TRBD2 as a possible D gene (6 bases). Germline lookup yields CDR1 MGHRA and CDR2 YSYEKL. V shed 3 bases and J shed 4 bases, with 16 bases lying between them. The CDR3 has 16 amino acids. The CDR3 spells CASSHDRAGLYNEQFF. CDR3 DNA sequence: TGCGCCAGCAGCCATGATCGCGCGGGACTTTACAATGAGCAGTTCTTC.

This clone was observed a single time. V usage is TRBV5-6 and J usage is TRBJ2-7, with D possibly TRBD1 on 5 matching bases. The ends were cut back, 4 bases at V and 3 bases at J, with 17 bases in the middle. In germline, CDR1 is SGHDT, CDR2 YYEEEE. This CDR3 is built from 15 residues. The CDR3 DNA reads as TGTGCCAGCAGCGCCTCGGACACTCCAGACTACGAGCAGTACTTC. Its translation is CASSASDTPDYEQYF.

This chain connects TRBV30 to TRBJ1-1, with 8 positions matching TRBD1. The length of the CDR3 is 13 residues. Germline V gene sequence: CDR1 GTSNPN, CDR2 SVGIG (reference sequence). V dropped 5 bases and J dropped 1; count of bases not matched to a gene: 3. For the CDR3, the DNA is TGTGCCTGGGCAGGGGGCCGGAACACTGAAGCTTTCTTT. It yields the protein CAWAGGRNTEAFF.

This clone has only a few counts. The rearrangement uses TRBV27 and TRBJ1-6; weak D call: TRBD1 (5 bases). Germline V lookup: CDR1 MNHEY, CDR2 SMNVEV (reference sequence). Trimming pared 0 bases from V and 7 bases from J, leaving 7 bases between. This CDR3 has 14 amino acids. CDR3 coding DNA: TGTGCCAGCAGTTTATCAGGGGTCAATTCACCCCTCCACTTT. The encoded protein is CASSLSGVNSPLHF.

The rearrangement links TRBV20-1 to TRBJ2-2; tentatively, D is TRBD1 (5 bases). Per the germline V gene, CDR1 is DFQATT and CDR2 is SNEGSKA (reference sequence). The length of the CDR3 is 15 residues. V was clipped by 3 bases and J by 0 bases, with 11 bases between them. This chain's CDR3 is CSASWPGPNTGELFF. The CDR3 DNA sequence: TGCAGTGCTAGTTGGCCAGGGCCGAACACCGGGGAGCTGTTTTTT.

This chain uses TRBV6-1 with TRBJ2-2; D is possibly TRBD2 (6 bases). Trimming left V 2 bases short and J 10 bases short, with 26 bases between. This CDR3 has 18 residues. Germline CDR1 reads MNHNS; CDR2 reads SASEGT. CDR3 sequence (DNA): TGTGCCAGCAGTGAATCCACCCGCGGGACGACCACGTCAGAGGAGCTGTTTTTT. Translated, it gives CASSESTRGTTTSEELFF.

V is TRBV2 and J is TRBJ1-1; D perhaps matches TRBD1 (6 bases). Germline V lookup: CDR1 SNHLY, CDR2 FYNNEI. The CDR3 length is 13 residues. V shed 6 bases and J shed 8 bases, with 16 bases lying between them. CDR3 nucleotides: TGTGCCAGCAGCCGGACAGTTTCTGGAGAAGCTTTCTTT. This codes for CASSRTVSGEAFF.

V usage is TRBV7-8 and J usage is TRBJ2-6; D is possibly TRBD2 (5 bases). The CDR3 is 16 amino acids. Between the trimmed V and J ends, which lost 0 bases and 0 bases, there was a span of 6 bases. CDR1 SGHVS and CDR2 FQNEAQ come from the germline V gene. This chain's CDR3 is CASSLATSSGANVLTF. The CDR3 DNA follows: TGTGCCAGCAGCTTAGCCACTAGCTCTGGGGCCAACGTCCTGACTTTC.

This clone appeared a few times. The gene calls are TRBV19 and TRBJ1-5, with 10 bases that match TRBD1. Germline V CDR1 and CDR2: LNHDA, SQIVND (reference sequence). CDR3 length: 16 amino acids. V lost 9 bases, J lost 3 bases, and 11 bases stayed unmatched. CDR3: CASQNDRGRVNQPQHF. The CDR3 nucleotides read TGTGCCAGCCAGAATGACAGGGGGCGAGTCAATCAGCCCCAGCATTTT.

The V call is TRBV7-2, the J call TRBJ2-1; weak D call: TRBD2 (5 bases). The germline V gene encodes CDR1 SGHTA and CDR2 FQGNSA. The V and J ends lost 5 bases and 6 bases respectively, with 14 bases between them. The CDR3 has 14 residues. The CDR3 spells CASSEDLSGNEQFF. The DNA for the CDR3 is TGTGCCAGCAGCGAGGACTTAAGCGGCAATGAGCAGTTCTTC.

This clone was seen a handful of times. The V call is TRBV28, the J call TRBJ2-5; D unresolved. Germline CDR1 and CDR2: MDHEN and SYDVKM. This CDR3 spans 12 amino acids. The V end lost 2 bases, the J end lost 5 bases, and 6 bases lay between the germline ends. CDR3 coding DNA: TGTGCCAGCAGTTTACGGTTCGAGACCCAGTACTTC. It is translated as CASSLRFETQYF.

J is TRBJ1-1 and V is TRBV9; D may be TRBD1 (6 bases). This CDR3 has 14 amino acids. Per the germline V gene, CDR1 is SGDLS and CDR2 is YYNGEE. V lost 1 base and J lost 0, with 7 bases in between. CDR3 region: CASSVTGLNTEAFF. In DNA, the CDR3 is TGTGCCAGCAGCGTAACAGGGCTGAACACTGAAGCTTTCTTT.

The chain couples TRBV14 to TRBJ2-7; 7 bases are shared with TRBD1. V dropped 4 bases and J dropped 6; count of bases not matched to a gene: 9. Per the germline V gene, CDR1 is SGHDN and CDR2 is FVKESK. CDR3 size: 14 residues. CDR3 in amino acids: CASSPDRVWGEQYF. The CDR3 DNA follows: TGTGCCAGCAGCCCCGACAGGGTTTGGGGCGAGCAGTACTTC.

V and J are TRBV2 and TRBJ2-1, with 7 bases fitting TRBD2. Germline CDR1 is SNHLY and CDR2 is FYNNEI. After removal of 8 bases from V and 5 bases from J, the junction contained 21 bases not matched to a gene. This CDR3 is 18 amino acids long. For the CDR3, the DNA is TGTGCCAGCTCGGCCCCAATTTCTAGCGGCCTCGTGAACAATGAGCAGTTCTTC. This translates into CASSAPISSGLVNNEQFF.

With respect to this clone: This sample includes further DNA sequences coding for the same CDR3. This chain's CDR3 is CASSEGDYGYTF. The CDR3 nucleotides read TGTGCCAGTAGTGAGGGAGACTATGGCTACACCTTC. The chain combines TRBV19 with TRBJ1-2, with no clear D. This CDR3 is 12 amino acids long. Germline CDR1 LNHDA, CDR2 SQIVND (reference sequence). Trimming pared 5 bases from V and 3 bases from J, leaving 7 bases between.

Details on this clone: The same CDR3 also results from other DNA sequences found in this sample. The chain employs TRBV12-3 or TRBV12-4 and TRBJ1-1; 10 nucleotides align to TRBD1. Trimming took 4 bases from V and 4 from J; bases not matched to a gene: 0. This CDR3 contains 13 residues. CDR3 loop: CASSWTGGTEAFF. CDR3 sequence (DNA): TGTGCCAGCAGTTGGACAGGGGGCACTGAAGCTTTCTTT.